These T cell receptor beta chains were read from a single sample in a study of OX40 agonist ivuxolimab in advanced cancers. Generated by immunoSEQ multiplex PCR, the TCRdb table keeps only in-frame clones and is missing some. The sample has tens of thousands of clones; 84% are singletons. This specimen was CD4+ or CD8+ T cells sorted from blood, taken in a trial of the OX40 agonist ivuxolimab. The receptors were sampled from an adult with an advanced solid tumor such as melanoma, head and neck, liver or kidney cancer. Each CDR3 is given without its conserved first and last residue.

J,V,CDR3
TRBJ2-3,TRBV6-1,ASMPPGGVPYAQY
TRBJ1-4,TRBV5-1,ASSLSPGQPNEKLF
TRBJ2-7,TRBV5-4,ASSHRTSGRTNRDEQY
TRBJ2-5,TRBV5-1,ASSGMASGVQETQY
TRBJ1-1,TRBV13,ASSLTTGIRTEAF
TRBJ1-5,TRBV7-9,ASSLERDGQPQH
TRBJ1-2,TRBV10-3,AISDPVSVGYT
TRBJ2-7,TRBV9,ASSVGGRTDYEQY
TRBJ2-7,TRBV5-1,ASSPSGQNYEQY
TRBJ2-3,TRBV19,ASSNGDTFTQY
TRBJ2-3,TRBV7-9,ASSPGQVITDTQY
TRBJ1-6,TRBV25-1,ASTLGDNSPLH
TRBJ2-3,TRBV5-1,ASSPGPSTDTQY
TRBJ2-7,TRBV7-3,ASSRMPAGEQY